Each of the 29 T cell receptor beta chains below was sequenced from the same sample in a study of cytomegalovirus exposure and HLA in healthy donors. Both 60 Vbeta primers and 13 Jbeta primers went into the PCR. Repertoires were generated with immunoSEQ multiplex PCR, while TCRdb's copy carries only in-frame clones and drops some. The sample has 160,000 or so clones, 65% to 80% seen once. Sequenced: PBMCs. The receptors were gathered from a man aged 35 to 55 in good health and CMV-seronegative.

This clone was seen only a few times. The chain joins TRBV6-1 to TRBJ2-3, with D uncertain. The V gene's germline CDR1 is MNHNS and CDR2 SASEGT. The CDR3 has 11 amino acids. V lost 6 bases and J lost 4, with 5 bases in between. CDR3 protein: CASRLADTQYF. For the CDR3, the DNA is TGTGCCAGCAGGTTAGCAGATACGCAGTATTTT.

The chain couples TRBV27 to TRBJ2-1, with 13 bases fitting TRBD2. The J segment lost 5 bases and the V segment lost 1 base, leaving 2 bases of the junction unmatched. The CDR3 runs to 16 residues. CDR1 is MNHEY, CDR2 SMNVEV, per germline (reference sequence). The CDR3 reads CASSLLGLAGNNEQFF. CDR3 bases: TGTGCCAGCAGTTTATTGGGACTAGCGGGGAACAATGAGCAGTTCTTC.

Regarding this clone: Other DNA sequences in the same sample also yield this CDR3. This chain links TRBV6-5 with TRBJ2-3; 12 bases line up with TRBD1. Losses at the gene ends were 4 bases for V and 6 bases for J; bases not matched to a gene: 8. Per the germline V gene, CDR1 is MNHEY and CDR2 is SVGAGI. This CDR3 spans 16 amino acids. The CDR3 spells CASSLTAGTGGDTQYF. DNA for the CDR3: TGTGCCAGCAGTTTAACTGCCGGGACAGGGGGCGATACGCAGTATTTT.

CDR3 in DNA: TGTGCCAGCAGACAAACCGGGCAGGGAAATTCACCCCTCCACTTT. Translating it yields CASRQTGQGNSPLHF. J is TRBJ1-6 and V is TRBV9; D perhaps matches TRBD1 (5 bases). CDR1 is SGDLS and CDR2 is YYNGEE in the germline V gene. The germline V and J ends were trimmed by 5 bases and 7 bases, with 16 bases remaining between them. The CDR3 is 15 residues long.

V gene TRBV2 combines with J gene TRBJ2-1, with 9 bases lining up with TRBD1. Germline CDR1 SNHLY, CDR2 FYNNEI. Trimming at V came to 7 bases and at J to 8 bases, leaving 6 bases not matched to a gene. There are 13 residues in the CDR3. The CDR3 region has the DNA TGTGCCAGCACCGGACAGGGGATGTATGAGCAGTTCTTC. It translates to CASTGQGMYEQFF.

The rearrangement joins TRBV27 to TRBJ1-1, with D maybe TRBD1 (5 bases). CDR1 is MNHEY, CDR2 SMNVEV, per germline (reference sequence). CDR3 length equals 14 residues. With 3 bases removed from V and 0 bases from J, the gap between germline ends came to 8 bases. The chain's CDR3 is CASSFQGLNTEAFF. CDR3 sequence (DNA): TGTGCCAGCAGTTTTCAGGGCCTGAACACTGAAGCTTTCTTT.

The J gene is TRBJ2-2, the V gene TRBV7-2, with a tentative D call TRBD1 (5 bases). The V gene's germline CDR1 is SGHTA and CDR2 FQGNSA. The CDR3 is made up of 15 amino acids. V lost 3 bases and J lost 7, with 15 bases in between. DNA for the CDR3: TGTGCCAGCAGCTTTTTGGCAGGGTCGGGCGGGGAGCTGTTTTTT. This codes for CASSFLAGSGGELFF.

The chain carries TRBV7-8 and TRBJ2-7; 8 nucleotides line up with TRBD1. Germline CDR1 is SGHVS and CDR2 is FQNEAQ. The CDR3 covers 14 residues. With V trimmed by 6 bases and J by 4 bases, 8 bases remained unmatched. CDR3 bases: TGTGCCAGCAGACAACGTACAGGGGGATACGAGCAGTACTTC. It encodes CASRQRTGGYEQYF.

The V call is TRBV18, the J call TRBJ2-7; maybe TRBD2 (7 bases). V lost 3 bases and J lost 3, with 12 bases in between. The CDR3 is made up of 14 amino acids. CDR1 is KGHSH, CDR2 LQKENI, per germline. CDR3 nucleotides: TGTGCCAGCTCACCGGGGGGGCCCAACTACGAGCAGTACTTC. Translating gives CASSPGGPNYEQYF.

The CDR3 here is CAWTRGEEKLFF. The CDR3 coding sequence is TGTGCCTGGACCAGGGGGGAGGAAAAACTGTTTTTT. V gene TRBV30 combines with J gene TRBJ1-4, with 7 positions matching TRBD1. The CDR3 sequence is 12 residues long. The V gene's germline CDR1 is GTSNPN and CDR2 SVGIG (reference sequence). V was pared by 4 bases and J by 8 bases, with 4 bases of the junction left unmatched. Combining the CDR3 with reference TRBV30 and TRBJ1-4 gives the whole variable domain SQTIHQWPATLVQPVGSPLSLECTVEGTSNPNLYWYRQAAGRGLQLLFYSVGIGQISSEVPQNLSASRPQDRQFILSSKKLLLSDSGFYLCAWTRGEEKLFFGSGTQLSVL.

This clone came up once. This chain links TRBV5-4 with TRBJ2-7; 7 bases match TRBD1. The germline CDR1 and CDR2 sequences are SGHNT and YYREEE (reference sequence). Trimming removed 5 bases from V and 5 bases from J; junction bases left unmatched: 7. The CDR3 extends over 13 amino acids. This CDR3 is CASRSGTEDEQYF. CDR3 in DNA: TGTGCCAGCAGATCCGGGACAGAAGACGAGCAGTACTTC.

The chain combines TRBV7-9 with TRBJ2-5; TRBD2 matches at 8 bases. Germline V gene lookup returns CDR1 SEHNR and CDR2 FQNEAQ (reference sequence). The CDR3 covers 14 residues. Trimming at V came to 3 bases and at J to 11 bases, leaving 11 bases not matched to a gene. CDR3 coding DNA: TGTGCCAGCAGCTTGGCGGGGGCCGGGGGGGAGCAGTACTTC. Protein: CASSLAGAGGEQYF.

About this clone: The conserved closing phenylalanine or tryptophan is absent in this CDR3, likely reflecting a read error. V gene TRBV4-1 combines with J gene TRBJ1-2, with D possibly matching TRBD1 (6 bases). Germline assignment: CDR1 MGHRA and CDR2 YSYEKL. Trimming took off 0 bases at V and 4 bases at J, with 15 bases between the two ends. The CDR3 contains 16 residues. The CDR3 region is CASSQDGAGVPYGYTL. The DNA of the CDR3 is TGCGCCAGCAGCCAAGATGGGGCAGGGGTCCCCTATGGCTACACCCTC.

The chain combines TRBV7-9 with TRBJ1-1; D is possibly TRBD1 (5 bases). CDR1 is SEHNR, CDR2 FQNEAQ, per germline (reference sequence). The ends were cut back, 5 bases at V and 11 bases at J, with 21 bases in the middle. The CDR3 runs 14 residues. For the CDR3, the DNA is TGTGCCAGCAGCCAGGGTAGGGGAGGGCCCGACGCTTTCTTT. It yields the protein CASSQGRGGPDAFF.

The chain links TRBV7-9 to TRBJ1-1; possible D gene TRBD1, 5 bases. The CDR3 is made up of 13 amino acids. CDR1 is SEHNR, CDR2 FQNEAQ, per germline (reference sequence). The ends were cut back, 5 bases at V and 5 bases at J, with 12 bases in the middle. The DNA of the CDR3 is TGTGCCAGCAGCCCCTGGGGGGAGACTGAAGCTTTCTTT. This gives the protein CASSPWGETEAFF.

This chain joins TRBV10-3 and TRBJ1-1, with D maybe TRBD1 (6 bases). Germline loops: CDR1 ENHRY, CDR2 SYGVKD. CDR3 length: 14 residues. With 3 bases removed from V and 0 bases from J, the gap between germline ends came to 8 bases. This CDR3 reads CAISDGGLNTEAFF. CDR3 nucleotide sequence: TGTGCCATCAGTGATGGGGGCCTGAACACTGAAGCTTTCTTT.

The table lists this clone with a count of one. An end of the junction differs from the germline gene, which may be a read error. The chain links TRBV7-2 to TRBJ1-1, with a possible D match to TRBD1 (5 bases). This CDR3 region has 16 residues. Germline CDR1 is SGHTA and CDR2 is FQGNSA. The CDR3 protein is CASSLNALRQPKEAFF. CDR3 DNA sequence: TGTGCTAGCAGCTTGAATGCTCTGCGACAGCCCAAAGAAGCTTTCTTT.

This clone was seen only once. V usage is TRBV18 and J usage is TRBJ2-1; possibly TRBD2 for D (5 bases). This CDR3 has 13 amino acids. The germline V gene has CDR1 KGHSH and CDR2 LQKENI. V lost 8 bases and J lost 5, with 13 bases in between. DNA of the CDR3: TGTGCCAGCCGACCTTCCGGGGACAATGAGCAGTTCTTC. Translation: CASRPSGDNEQFF.

V gene TRBV5-4 combines with J gene TRBJ2-5; 13 bases fit TRBD2. CDR3 size: 16 residues. The V gene's germline CDR1 is SGHNT and CDR2 YYREEE (reference sequence). Germline trimming cut 3 bases from V and 3 bases from J; bases unmatched to any gene: 5. In DNA form, the CDR3 reads TGTGCCAGCAGCTCGATGGGGACTAGCGGGAAAGAGACCCAGTACTTC. It specifies CASSSMGTSGKETQYF.

The rearrangement links TRBV10-3 to TRBJ2-3; 12 positions agree with TRBD2. CDR1 and CDR2 (germline): ENHRY, SYGVKD. The V segment lost 7 bases and the J segment 2 bases; nucleotides outside the gene matches: 10. This CDR3 spans 17 amino acids. As DNA, the CDR3 is TGTGCCATCAAATTGACTAGCGGGGGCCGTGACACAGATACGCAGTATTTT. Residues: CAIKLTSGGRDTDTQYF.

This rearrangement joins TRBV28 to TRBJ1-4; TRBD1 matches 10 bases. The length of the CDR3 is 19 residues. Germline CDR1 reads MDHEN; CDR2 reads SYDVKM. With 1 base clipped from V and 0 bases from J, the junction kept 8 bases outside the gene matches. DNA of the CDR3: TGTGCCAGCAGTTTATTCCGGGACAGGGGCCTCTCAACTAATGAAAAACTGTTTTTT. The encoded protein is CASSLFRDRGLSTNEKLFF.

V gene TRBV6-6 combines with J gene TRBJ2-3, with TRBD2 matching over 8 bases. The trim removed 6 bases at V and 3 bases at J, leaving 8 bases unmatched. Germline CDR1 is MNHNY and CDR2 is SVGAGI (reference sequence). The CDR3 covers 15 residues. The DNA of the CDR3 is TGTGCCAGCAGCCCCCCCCGGGGGGGGACAGATACGCAGTATTTT. Protein: CASSPPRGGTDTQYF.

J is TRBJ1-1 and V is TRBV12-5, with D possibly matching TRBD1 (6 bases). Per germline, CDR1 LGHNT and CDR2 FRNRAP. The CDR3 is 15 residues long. V shed 0 bases and J shed 4 bases, with 12 bases lying between them. This CDR3 reads CASGLVTGKFTEAFF. CDR3 sequence (DNA): TGTGCTAGTGGTTTGGTCACAGGGAAGTTCACTGAAGCTTTCTTT.

The chain carries TRBV9 and TRBJ1-1; D is ambiguous. The germline V and J ends were trimmed by 4 bases and 3 bases, with 16 bases remaining between them. The CDR3 is 15 residues long. From germline, CDR1 is SGDLS and CDR2 YYNGEE. CDR3 in DNA: TGTGCCAGCAGCCCTCAAGGAGTTGCCCACACTGAAGCTTTCTTT. Protein product: CASSPQGVAHTEAFF.

J is TRBJ1-6 and V is TRBV2; D is uncertain. CDR1 SNHLY and CDR2 FYNNEI come from the germline V gene. Trimming took off 7 bases at V and 7 bases at J, with 14 bases between the two ends. The CDR3 sequence is 14 residues long. The CDR3 spells CASTFGGANSPLHF. The CDR3 DNA is TGTGCCAGCACCTTTGGAGGAGCGAATTCACCCCTCCACTTT.

The chain recombines TRBV5-4 with TRBJ2-5; 9 nucleotides align to TRBD1. V was pared by 4 bases and J by 2 bases, with 12 bases of the junction left unmatched. CDR3 size: 17 residues. CDR1 is SGHNT and CDR2 is YYREEE in the germline V gene (reference sequence). The CDR3 sequence: CASSQQRGQGGQETQYF. CDR3 in DNA: TGTGCCAGCAGCCAACAGAGGGGACAGGGAGGGCAAGAGACCCAGTACTTC.

This clone was seen a handful of times. The chain couples TRBV4-3 to TRBJ2-1, with 13 nucleotides matching TRBD2. The trim removed 1 base at V and 8 bases at J, leaving 2 bases unmatched. CDR1 LGHNA and CDR2 YSLEER come from the germline V gene. This CDR3 spans 15 amino acids. The CDR3 region has the DNA TGCGCCAGCAGCCAAGGGACTAGCGGGGGCCATGAGCAGTTCTTC. This encodes CASSQGTSGGHEQFF.

V gene TRBV11-2 combines with J gene TRBJ2-7, with TRBD1 matching 9 bases. The CDR3 consists of 15 residues. Germline loops: CDR1 SGHAT, CDR2 FQNNGV. Trimming took 4 bases from V and 0 from J; bases not matched to a gene: 4. DNA of the CDR3: TGTGCCAGCAGCTCAAAACAGGGGGCCTCCTACGAGCAGTACTTC. As protein: CASSSKQGASYEQYF.

The chain is built from TRBV29-1 and TRBJ1-2; possible D gene TRBD1, 5 bases. The CDR3 is made up of 13 amino acids. In germline, CDR1 is SQVTM, CDR2 ANQGSEA. V was clipped by 2 bases and J by 5 bases, with 12 bases between them. As DNA, the CDR3 is TGCAGCGTTGAAACCGGGGGAAGATATGGCTACACCTTC. Protein sequence: CSVETGGRYGYTF.